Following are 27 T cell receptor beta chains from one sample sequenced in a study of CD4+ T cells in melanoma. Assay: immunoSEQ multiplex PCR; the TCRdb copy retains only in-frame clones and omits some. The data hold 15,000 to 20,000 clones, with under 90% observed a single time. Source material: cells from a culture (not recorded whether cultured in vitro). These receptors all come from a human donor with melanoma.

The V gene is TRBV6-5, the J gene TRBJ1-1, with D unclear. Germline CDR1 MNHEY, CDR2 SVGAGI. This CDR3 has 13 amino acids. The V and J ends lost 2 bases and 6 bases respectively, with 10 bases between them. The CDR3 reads CASSYGRLAEAFF. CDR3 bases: TGTGCCAGCAGTTACGGTAGGTTGGCTGAAGCTTTCTTT.

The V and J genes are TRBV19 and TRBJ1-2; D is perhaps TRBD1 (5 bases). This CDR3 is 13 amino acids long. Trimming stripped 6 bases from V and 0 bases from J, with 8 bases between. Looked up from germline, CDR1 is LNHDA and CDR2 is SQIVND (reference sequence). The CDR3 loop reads CASRMTANYGYTF. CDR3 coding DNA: TGTGCCAGTAGGATGACAGCTAACTATGGCTACACCTTC.

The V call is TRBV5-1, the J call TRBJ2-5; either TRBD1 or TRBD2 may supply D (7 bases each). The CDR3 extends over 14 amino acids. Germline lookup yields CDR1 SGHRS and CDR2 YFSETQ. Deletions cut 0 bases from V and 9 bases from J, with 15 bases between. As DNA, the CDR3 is TGCGCCAGCAGCTTGGGACAGGGAGGGGAGTCCCAGTACTTC. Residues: CASSLGQGGESQYF.

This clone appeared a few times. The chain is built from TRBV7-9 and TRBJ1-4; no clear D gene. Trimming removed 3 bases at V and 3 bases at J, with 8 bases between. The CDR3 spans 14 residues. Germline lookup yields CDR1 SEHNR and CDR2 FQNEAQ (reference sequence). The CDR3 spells CASSLISPNEKLFF. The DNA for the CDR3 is TGTGCCAGCAGCTTGATATCCCCTAATGAAAAACTGTTTTTT.

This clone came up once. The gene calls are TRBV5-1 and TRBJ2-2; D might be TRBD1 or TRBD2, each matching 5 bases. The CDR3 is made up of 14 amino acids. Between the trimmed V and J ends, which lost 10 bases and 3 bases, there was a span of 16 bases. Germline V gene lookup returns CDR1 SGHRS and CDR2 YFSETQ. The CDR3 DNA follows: TGCGCCGGTCGCCGGGACCCCTACACCGGGGAGCTGTTTTTT. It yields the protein CAGRRDPYTGELFF.

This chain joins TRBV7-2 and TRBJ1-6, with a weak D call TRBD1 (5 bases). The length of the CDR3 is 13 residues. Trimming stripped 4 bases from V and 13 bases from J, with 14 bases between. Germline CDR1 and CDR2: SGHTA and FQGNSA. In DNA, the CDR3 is TGTGCCAGCAGCTCCCACAGGCTAGGGCCCCTCCACTTT. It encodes CASSSHRLGPLHF.

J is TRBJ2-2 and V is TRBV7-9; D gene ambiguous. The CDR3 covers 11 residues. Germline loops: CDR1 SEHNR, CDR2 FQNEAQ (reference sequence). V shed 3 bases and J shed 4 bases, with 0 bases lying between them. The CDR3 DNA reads TGTGCCAGCAGCTTCACCGGGGAGCTGTTTTTT. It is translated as CASSFTGELFF.

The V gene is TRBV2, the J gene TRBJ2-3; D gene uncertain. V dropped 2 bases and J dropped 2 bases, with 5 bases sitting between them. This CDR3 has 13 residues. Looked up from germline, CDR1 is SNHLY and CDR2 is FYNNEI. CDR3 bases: TGTGCCAGCAGTGAAACTTCCACAGATACGCAGTATTTT. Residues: CASSETSTDTQYF.

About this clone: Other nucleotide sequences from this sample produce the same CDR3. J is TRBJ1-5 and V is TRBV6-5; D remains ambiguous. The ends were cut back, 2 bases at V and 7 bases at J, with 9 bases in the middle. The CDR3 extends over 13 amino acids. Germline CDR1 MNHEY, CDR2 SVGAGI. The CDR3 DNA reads TGTGCCAGCAGTTACGGGGAAGAACAGCCCCAGCATTTT. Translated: CASSYGEEQPQHF.

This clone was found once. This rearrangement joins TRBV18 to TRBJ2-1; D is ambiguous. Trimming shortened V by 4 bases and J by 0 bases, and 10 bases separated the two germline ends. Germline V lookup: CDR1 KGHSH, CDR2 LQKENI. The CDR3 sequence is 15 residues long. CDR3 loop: CASSLAHSSYNEQFF. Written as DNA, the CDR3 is TGTGCCAGCTCACTGGCTCACAGCTCCTACAATGAGCAGTTCTTC. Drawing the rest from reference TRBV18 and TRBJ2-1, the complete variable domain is NAGVMQNPRHLVRRRGQEARLRCSPMKGHSHVYWYRQLPEEGLKFMVYLQKENIIDESGMPKERFSAEFPKEGPSILRIQQVVRGDSAAYFCASSLAHSSYNEQFFGPGTRLTVL.

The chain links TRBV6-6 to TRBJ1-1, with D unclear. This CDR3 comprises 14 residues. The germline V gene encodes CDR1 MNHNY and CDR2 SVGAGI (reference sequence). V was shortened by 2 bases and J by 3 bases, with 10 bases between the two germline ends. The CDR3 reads CASSYDPRDTEAFF. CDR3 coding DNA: TGTGCCAGCAGTTACGATCCTAGGGACACTGAAGCTTTCTTT.

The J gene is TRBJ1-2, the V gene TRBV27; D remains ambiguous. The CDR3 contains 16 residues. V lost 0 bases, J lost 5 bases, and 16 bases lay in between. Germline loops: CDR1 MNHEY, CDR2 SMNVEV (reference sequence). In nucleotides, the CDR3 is TGTGCCAGCAGTTTATCGAATGCCCGGGGAAGATATGGCTACACCTTC. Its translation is CASSLSNARGRYGYTF.

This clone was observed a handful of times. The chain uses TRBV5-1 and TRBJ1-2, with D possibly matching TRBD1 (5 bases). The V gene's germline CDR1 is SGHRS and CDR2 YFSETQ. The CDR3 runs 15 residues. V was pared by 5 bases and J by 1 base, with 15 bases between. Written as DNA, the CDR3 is TGCGCCAGCAGGCCTGTGGGGCGGGGTAACTATGGCTACACCTTC. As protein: CASRPVGRGNYGYTF.

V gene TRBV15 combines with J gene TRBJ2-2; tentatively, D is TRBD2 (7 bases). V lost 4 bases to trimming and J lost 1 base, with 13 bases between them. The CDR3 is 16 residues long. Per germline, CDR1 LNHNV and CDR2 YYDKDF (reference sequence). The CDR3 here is CATSKRRGRNTGELFF. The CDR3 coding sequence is TGTGCCACCAGCAAAAGGCGGGGGCGGAACACCGGGGAGCTGTTTTTT.

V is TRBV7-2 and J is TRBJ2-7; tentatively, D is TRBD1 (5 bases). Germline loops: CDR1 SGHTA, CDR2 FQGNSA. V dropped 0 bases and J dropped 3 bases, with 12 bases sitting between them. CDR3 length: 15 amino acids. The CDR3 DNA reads TGTGCCAGCAGCTTAGCGTGGGGCCCTAGCTACGAGCAGTACTTC. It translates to CASSLAWGPSYEQYF.

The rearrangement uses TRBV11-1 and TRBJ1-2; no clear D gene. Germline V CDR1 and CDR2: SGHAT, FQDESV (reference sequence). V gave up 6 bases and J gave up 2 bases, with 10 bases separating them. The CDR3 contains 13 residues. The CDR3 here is CASSRAGNYGYTF. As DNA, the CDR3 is TGTGCCAGCAGTCGAGCGGGGAACTATGGCTACACCTTC. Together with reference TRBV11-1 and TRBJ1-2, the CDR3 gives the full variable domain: EAEVAQSPRYKITEKSQAVAFWCDPISGHATLYWYRQILGQGPELLVQFQDESVVDDSQLPKDRFSAERLKGVDSTLKIQPAELGDSAMYLCASSRAGNYGYTFGSGTRLTVV.

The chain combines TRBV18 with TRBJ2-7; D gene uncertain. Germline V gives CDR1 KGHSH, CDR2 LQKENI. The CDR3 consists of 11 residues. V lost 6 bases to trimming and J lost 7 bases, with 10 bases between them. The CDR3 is CASSSMGEQYF. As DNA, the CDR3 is TGTGCCAGCTCGTCGATGGGGGAGCAGTACTTC.

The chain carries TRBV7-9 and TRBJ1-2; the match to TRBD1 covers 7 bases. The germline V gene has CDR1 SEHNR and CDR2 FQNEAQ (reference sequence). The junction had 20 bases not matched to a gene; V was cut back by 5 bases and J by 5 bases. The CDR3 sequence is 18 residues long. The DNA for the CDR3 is TGTGCCAGCAGCCTCTACCCGGGACAGAAAATGGGGCTTTATGGCTACACCTTC. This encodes CASSLYPGQKMGLYGYTF.

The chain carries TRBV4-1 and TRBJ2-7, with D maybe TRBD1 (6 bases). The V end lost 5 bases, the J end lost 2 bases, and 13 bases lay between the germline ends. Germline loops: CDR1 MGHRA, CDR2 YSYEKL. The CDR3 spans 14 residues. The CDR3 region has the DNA TGCGCCAGCAGCTTGGCAGGGGTGGCCTACGAGCAGTACTTC. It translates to CASSLAGVAYEQYF.

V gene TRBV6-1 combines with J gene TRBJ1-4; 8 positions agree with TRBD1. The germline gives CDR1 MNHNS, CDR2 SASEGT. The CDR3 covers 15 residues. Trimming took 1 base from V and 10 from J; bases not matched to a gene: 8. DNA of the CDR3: TGTGCCAGCAGTGAAGTCAGGGGGCGGGGGGGAAAACTGTTTTTT. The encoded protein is CASSEVRGRGGKLFF.

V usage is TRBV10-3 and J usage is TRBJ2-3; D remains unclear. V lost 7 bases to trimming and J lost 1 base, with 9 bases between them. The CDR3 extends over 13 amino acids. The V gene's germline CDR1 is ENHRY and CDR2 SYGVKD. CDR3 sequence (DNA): TGTGCCATCATGGCACCCGGCACAGATACGCAGTATTTT. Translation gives CAIMAPGTDTQYF.

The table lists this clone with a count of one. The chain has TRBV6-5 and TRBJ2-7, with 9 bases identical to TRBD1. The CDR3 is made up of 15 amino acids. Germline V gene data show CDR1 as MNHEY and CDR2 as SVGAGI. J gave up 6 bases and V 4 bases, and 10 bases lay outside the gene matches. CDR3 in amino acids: CASSSPGTGLLEQYF. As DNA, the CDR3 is TGTGCCAGCAGTTCCCCCGGGACAGGGTTACTCGAGCAGTACTTC.

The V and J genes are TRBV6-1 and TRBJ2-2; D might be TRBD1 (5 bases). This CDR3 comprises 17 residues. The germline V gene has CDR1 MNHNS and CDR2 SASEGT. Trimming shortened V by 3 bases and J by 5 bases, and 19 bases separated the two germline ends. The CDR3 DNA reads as TGTGCCAGCAGTGAGGCGTATCAAGGGGCACGGACCGGGGAGCTGTTTTTT. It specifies CASSEAYQGARTGELFF.

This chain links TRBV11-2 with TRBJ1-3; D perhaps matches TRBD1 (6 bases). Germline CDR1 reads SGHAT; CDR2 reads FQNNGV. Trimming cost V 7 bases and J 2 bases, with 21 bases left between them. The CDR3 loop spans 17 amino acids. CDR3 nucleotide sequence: TGTGCCAGCATCCACCGAGGGGGGGGGCGGGCTGGAAACACCATATATTTT. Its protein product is CASIHRGGGRAGNTIYF.

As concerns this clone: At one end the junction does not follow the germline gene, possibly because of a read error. CDR3 nucleotide sequence: TGTGCCATCAGTGAGTCCCAGGGAACCACCATATATTTT. Protein sequence: CAISESQGTTIYF. The rearrangement uses TRBV10-3 and TRBJ1-3, with a weak D call TRBD1 (5 bases). The CDR3 is 13 amino acids. Per germline, CDR1 ENHRY and CDR2 SYGVKD.

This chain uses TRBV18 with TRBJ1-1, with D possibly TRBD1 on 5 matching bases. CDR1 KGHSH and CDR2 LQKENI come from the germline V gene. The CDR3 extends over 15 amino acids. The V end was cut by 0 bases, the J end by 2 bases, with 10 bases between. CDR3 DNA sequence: TGTGCCAGCTCACCACCGGGACGGACAAACACTGAAGCTTTCTTT. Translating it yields CASSPPGRTNTEAFF.

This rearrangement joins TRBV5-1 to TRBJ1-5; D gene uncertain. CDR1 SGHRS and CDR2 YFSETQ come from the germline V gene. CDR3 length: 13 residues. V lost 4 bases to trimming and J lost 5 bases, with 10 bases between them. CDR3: CASSPDGYQPQHF. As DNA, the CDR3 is TGCGCCAGCAGCCCCGACGGATATCAGCCCCAGCATTTT.